This record covers a single T cell receptor beta chain. This entry comes from a study of control samples from healthy donors and cancer patients. The table came from immunoSEQ multiplex PCR; TCRdb's copy has only in-frame clones and leaves some out. The sample lists tens of thousands of clones; 90% were seen once. This receptor was identified in a woman under 30 in good health. Specimen: blood.

In nucleotides, the CDR3 is TGTGCCAGCAGTAATCGGGGCCTCGGGGAAAAACTGTTTTTT. Its translation is CASSNRGLGEKLFF. The chain links TRBV6-5 to TRBJ1-4; possibly TRBD1 for D (5 bases). The CDR3 is 14 amino acids. Deletions cut 5 bases from V and 8 bases from J, with 15 bases between. CDR1 and CDR2 (germline): MNHEY, SVGAGI.